The present T cell receptor (beta chain) was sequenced within a study of T-cell memory formation after mild COVID-19. MiXCR, applied by TCRdb to the 5' RACE reads, yields one record per CDR3 protein. Among about 410,000 distinct CDR3 sequences listed, 23% were seen once. Germline values: CDR1 KGHSH, CDR2 LQKENI. The CDR3 length is 13 residues. V gave up 0 bases and J gave up 3 bases, with 6 bases separating them. This clonotype was detected only a few times. The sample was PBMCs or a T cell subset sorted from them (not recorded which). The sequence derives from an adult woman who had mild COVID-19 (a few samples of this study predate the infection). Cell type and time point are not known. The chain carries TRBV18 and TRBJ2-7; D gene ambiguous. The CDR3 coding sequence is TGTGCCAGCTCACCACCTTTAGGCTACGAGCAGTACTTC. Protein product: CASSPPLGYEQYF.